The rows below give T cell receptor beta chains drawn from one sample of a study of CD4 and CD8 cells across lung adenocarcinoma regions. TCRdb recomputed calls from the PCR reads with MiXCR, one row per CDR3 protein. There are about 9,200 distinct CDR3 sequences in the sample; approximately 50% occur only once, and around 30% lies in the top ten. The specimen sequenced was CD8+ T cells from the margin of a lung tumor. Receptors were obtained from a male donor with lung adenocarcinoma. The CD4 and CD8 labels of this study may be unreliable. Each CDR3 is given with its conserved first and last residue. D genes are given only for firm matches. Size is stated for part of the rows, as once, few or many counts, or as a class when the clone is expanded.

clone size	D gene	CDR3 length	J gene	V gene	CDR3 DNA	CDR3 protein
.	.	14	TRBJ2-1	TRBV3-1	TGTGCCAGCAGCCAAGGTTACGGGGCTGATGAGCAGTTCTTC	CASSQGYGADEQFF
many	.	14	TRBJ2-3	TRBV10-1	TGCGCCAGCAGTGAGGAGCAGGTCACAGATACGCAGTATTTT	CASSEEQVTDTQYF
.	.	17	TRBJ2-2	TRBV7-3	TGTGCCAGCAGCTTAACGGGCGGGACCGCCCCCCTCGGGGAGCTGTTTTTT	CASSLTGGTAPLGELFF
few	TRBD2	16	TRBJ2-1	TRBV6-2/TRBV6-3	TGTGCCAGCAGTCCCCGCGGTAGCGGGAGATCCAATGAGCAGTTCTTC	CASSPRGSGRSNEQFF
medium-sized	TRBD2	16	TRBJ2-1	TRBV27	TGTGCCAGCAGTTTATTTGTGACTAGCGGGATGGGTGAGCAGTTCTTC	CASSLFVTSGMGEQFF
.	TRBD2	14	TRBJ2-7	TRBV7-2	TGTGCCAGCAGCTCGACTAGCGGGAGGCCCGAGCAGTACTTC	CASSSTSGRPEQYF
.	.	14	TRBJ1-5	TRBV6-1	TGTGCCAGCAGTGAAGATGCTTCAGGGTGGCCCCACCACTTT	CASSEDASGWPHHF
many	TRBD1	14	TRBJ2-2	TRBV6-5	TGTGCCAGCAGTTACAGGGGGCCCACCGGGGAGCTGTTTTTT	CASSYRGPTGELFF
once	.	14	TRBJ2-4	TRBV6-8	TGCGCCAGCACGGGGCTCTGGGCCAAAAATACTCAGTACTTC	CASTGLWAKNTQYF
few	.	16	TRBJ2-2	TRBV7-6	TGTGCCAGCAGCTTAGAATCAGCGGGCAACACCGGGGAGCTGTTTTTT	CASSLESAGNTGELFF
many	TRBD2	12	TRBJ2-2	TRBV10-2	TGCGCCAGCTATGGGGGGGCCGGGGAGCTGTTTTTT	CASYGGAGELFF
many	.	14	TRBJ2-1	TRBV7-7	TGTGCTAGCAGCTTAGGCCACAGCTCCAATGAGCAGTTCTTC	CASSLGHSSNEQFF
.	TRBD1	14	TRBJ2-1	TRBV11-2	TGTGCCAGCAGCTTTTCGGGACAGGGCGATGAGCAGTTCTTC	CASSFSGQGDEQFF
few	TRBD2	15	TRBJ2-1	TRBV5-1	TGCGCCAGCACCGGACTAGCGGGGGGGCCGTCTGAGCAGTTCTTC	CASTGLAGGPSEQFF
.	TRBD1	15	TRBJ2-1	TRBV6-1	TGTGCCAGCAGTGAAGGGACAGGGGGCTACAATGAGCAGTTCTTC	CASSEGTGGYNEQFF
.	.	15	TRBJ2-3	TRBV27	TGTGCCAGGAGTTCAGAGACTGGGAGCGTAGATACGCAGTACTTT	CARSSETGSVDTQYF
.	.	15	TRBJ2-3	TRBV6-1	TGTGCCAGCATGCGGAGAGGCCCTAGCCCAGAGACGCAGTACTTT	CASMRRGPSPETQYF
many	TRBD1	18	TRBJ2-7	TRBV27	TGTGCCAGCAGTTTCCCGTTCCATTCACAGGGGTGGGGATACGAGCAGTACTTC	CASSFPFHSQGWGYEQYF
.	TRBD2	16	TRBJ2-3	TRBV27	TGTGCCAGGAGAAGAAGCGGGAGCCGTGTCACCGGGGCGCAGTATTTT	CARRRSGSRVTGAQYF
.	.	16	TRBJ2-6	TRBV6-1	TGTGCCAGCACCCTATCGGGGAACAGCGGGGCCAACGTCCTGACTTTC	CASTLSGNSGANVLTF
.	.	12	TRBJ2-3	TRBV6-1	TGTGCCAGCACCACGACAGTCCGTGCGCAGTTCTTT	CASTTTVRAQFF
medium-sized	.	17	TRBJ2-1	TRBV10-2	TGCGCCAGCAGTGAAGGATTAGGGGGAGGAGATTACAATGAGCAGTTCTTC	CASSEGLGGGDYNEQFF